Listed below are T cell receptor beta chains from one sample, sequenced in a study of patients and donors after allogeneic stem cell transplantation. TCRdb reanalysed the RT-PCR reads using MiXCR and keeps one entry per CDR3 protein. The sample holds approximately 430,000 distinct CDR3 sequences, approximately 16% seen once. Sequenced material: blood, either unsorted or a sorted T cell fraction (not recorded which). The receptors were sampled from a human donor who was either an allogeneic HSCT recipient or a stem cell or donor lymphocyte infusion donor (not recorded which). It is not recorded whose cells these are; they may come from a transplant donor. Each CDR3 is given with its conserved first and last residue. D genes are given only for firm matches. Expanded clones are given a class, and other clones once, few, many or no size at all.

many,TRBV5-1,TRBJ2-1,.,TGCGCCAGCAGCTTGGTATCGGTAGACAATGAGCAGTTCTTC,CASSLVSVDNEQFF
many,TRBV6-1,TRBJ2-1,TRBD1,TGTGCCAGCAGCCCGGGACAGGGAGTAGTTAATGAGCAGTTCTTC,CASSPGQGVVNEQFF
.,TRBV6-1,TRBJ2-1,.,TGTGCCACGGCGCAGGGTTTAGGCTCCTACAATGAGCAGTTCTTC,CATAQGLGSYNEQFF
few,TRBV4-3,TRBJ1-2,.,TGCGCCAGCAGCCAAGATACGCGGAACTATGGCTACACCTTC,CASSQDTRNYGYTF
.,TRBV19,TRBJ1-1,TRBD1,TGTGCCAGTAGCCGGGACAGGGTCCCTGAAGCTTTCTTT,CASSRDRVPEAFF
few,TRBV12-5,TRBJ2-5,.,TGTGCTAGTGCCGAAGACAGACAGACCCAGTACTTC,CASAEDRQTQYF
.,TRBV7-8,TRBJ2-1,.,TGTGCCAGCAGCCGATGGCGGTTTCGCTCCTACAATGAGCAGTTCTTC,CASSRWRFRSYNEQFF
few,TRBV7-9,TRBJ2-7,.,TGTGCCAGCAGCTTAGTATTTGACAGTCCCGTAACTTACGAGCAGTACTTC,CASSLVFDSPVTYEQYF
few,TRBV7-9,TRBJ2-2,.,TGTGCCAGCACCGCCGGGACGATTAACACCGGGGAGCTGTTTTTT,CASTAGTINTGELFF
.,TRBV27,TRBJ1-5,TRBD1,TGTGCCAGCAGTCAGGCGACAGGGGGCAATCAGCCCCAGCATTTT,CASSQATGGNQPQHF
few,TRBV18,TRBJ2-7,.,TGTGCCAGCTCACCAATGGGTTCCGAGCAGTACTTC,CASSPMGSEQYF
few,TRBV10-3,TRBJ2-5,.,TGTGCCATCAGTGAGTGGGCGGGAACGGAGACCCAGTACTTC,CAISEWAGTETQYF
.,TRBV5-1,TRBJ2-1,.,TGCGCCAGCAGCCCTCCGGACAGTAACAATGAGCAGTTCTTC,CASSPPDSNNEQFF
.,TRBV27,TRBJ2-3,.,TGTGCCAGCACCGATCGTCCTGATACGCAGTATTTT,CASTDRPDTQYF
.,TRBV7-2,TRBJ1-2,TRBD1,TGTGCCAGCAGCCCCAGGGGGCGCTTTAGGGACTATGGCTACACCTTC,CASSPRGRFRDYGYTF
.,TRBV2,TRBJ1-1,TRBD1,TGTGCCAGCAGAGAGACAGGGTTGAACACTGAAGCTTTCTTT,CASRETGLNTEAFF
many,TRBV10-2,TRBJ2-1,TRBD2,TGCGCCAGCAGTGAACTAGCGGGGGGGATGCAGTTCTTC,CASSELAGGMQFF
few,TRBV10-3,TRBJ2-4,TRBD1,TGTGCCATCAGTGAGTCGTTGGGACAGGGGAACATTCAGTACTTC,CAISESLGQGNIQYF
.,TRBV24-1,TRBJ2-2,.,TGTGCCACCAGTGCGCGTCGGACGGCGAACACCGGGGAGCTGTTTTTT,CATSARRTANTGELFF
few,TRBV7-2,TRBJ1-1,.,TGTGCCAGCAGCTTAGCCTTTGAGAAACCGGCTTTCTTT,CASSLAFEKPAFF
.,TRBV20-1,TRBJ2-5,TRBD1,TGCAGTGCTAGAAGTGGACAGGGAGGTTTTGGGGAGACCCAGTACTTC,CSARSGQGGFGETQYF
.,TRBV20-1,TRBJ1-2,.,TGCAGTGTGGGTGCAGAAACTAACTATGGCTACACCTTC,CSVGAETNYGYTF
.,TRBV27,TRBJ1-2,TRBD1,TGTGCCAGCAGTTTGGGACAGGGGATCCATGGCTACACCTTC,CASSLGQGIHGYTF
.,TRBV15,TRBJ1-5,.,TGTGCCACCAGCAGAGATAAGGGCAGTAGCAATCAGCCCCAGCATTTT,CATSRDKGSSNQPQHF
few,TRBV19,TRBJ1-4,.,TGTGCCAGTAGTAGGGTACTGGTGAATGAAAAACTGTTTTTT,CASSRVLVNEKLFF
.,TRBV6-5,TRBJ1-2,TRBD1,TGTGCCAGCAGTTACGTGCAGACAGGGATGGTCTATGGCTACACCTTC,CASSYVQTGMVYGYTF
few,TRBV7-2,TRBJ1-2,.,TGTGCCAGCAGCTCCGGGACGCATTATGGCTACACCTTC,CASSSGTHYGYTF
few,TRBV18,TRBJ1-4,.,TGTGCCAGCTCACCAGAGTCTAGCTATGAAAAACTGTTTTTT,CASSPESSYEKLFF
.,TRBV5-6,TRBJ2-2,.,TGTGCCAGCAGCCTTACACAGGGCCGGGAGCTGTTTTTT,CASSLTQGRELFF
.,TRBV9,TRBJ1-3,.,TGTGCCAGCAGCGTAGCTCCAACAGGTCCCTCTGGAAACACCATATATTTT,CASSVAPTGPSGNTIYF
many,TRBV29-1,TRBJ2-3,.,TGCAGCGTTGTCTACTGGCCCAGCACAGATACGCAGTATTTT,CSVVYWPSTDTQYF
.,TRBV2,TRBJ1-1,.,TGTGCCAGCACCGATGAGGGGCCGAGAGCTTTCTTT,CASTDEGPRAFF
few,TRBV12-3/TRBV12-4,TRBJ2-3,TRBD2,TGTGCCAGCAGACTTAGCGGGACCGCAGATACGCAGTATTTT,CASRLSGTADTQYF
.,TRBV13,TRBJ1-2,TRBD1,TGTGCCAGAAGCTTAGAGAACAGGGGATATGGCTACACCTTC,CARSLENRGYGYTF
few,TRBV9,TRBJ1-5,.,TGTGCCAGCAGCGTAGATGGGCTCAGCAATCAGCCCCAGCATTTT,CASSVDGLSNQPQHF
few,TRBV27,TRBJ1-5,TRBD1,TGTGCCAGCACCCCGACAGGGGGAGGCAATCAGCCCCAGCATTTT,CASTPTGGGNQPQHF
few,TRBV6-1,TRBJ2-3,.,TGTGCCAGCAGTGAAGGATTTGGAGCAGATACGCAGTATTTT,CASSEGFGADTQYF